What follows are 27 T cell receptor beta chains derived from one specimen sequenced in a study of blood T cell repertoires in COVID-19 (dated by TCRdb to the early 2020s). Receptor amplification or capture employed the immunoSEQ multiplex PCR assay. The clones in this table, taken by TCRdb from immuneACCESS, are in-frame only. Not every clone is retained; where verified, under half of the shortfall comes from an unresolved V gene, and the cause of the rest is unknown. The sample table records 72,000 or so clones; 86% of these occur just once. The ten largest clones capture over 10% of the sample. Specimen: peripheral blood. All receptors come from a woman aged 55-70 years with acute or convalescent COVID-19.

A few counts support this clone. J is TRBJ1-5 and V is TRBV11-1; tentatively, D is TRBD1 (6 bases). V lost 9 bases and J 8 bases, leaving 17 bases between the germline ends. The CDR3 has 13 amino acids. CDR1 and CDR2 from the germline V gene are SGHAT and FQDESV (reference sequence). CDR3: CASRFGGQEPQHF. The CDR3 DNA reads TGTGCCAGTCGGTTCGGGGGGCAGGAGCCCCAGCATTTT.

This clone is a singleton in its sample. The chain uses TRBV14 and TRBJ2-6; D remains ambiguous. Germline loops: CDR1 SGHDN, CDR2 FVKESK. This CDR3 has 15 amino acids. V was shortened by 4 bases and J by 4 bases, with 11 bases between the two germline ends. CDR3 DNA sequence: TGTGCCAGCAGCCCCTTCTCCCCGGGGGCCAACGTCCTGACTTTC. Amino acid sequence: CASSPFSPGANVLTF.

This chain connects TRBV29-1 to TRBJ1-2; 8 bases fit TRBD1. The V gene's germline CDR1 is SQVTM and CDR2 ANQGSEA. There are 13 residues in the CDR3. V lost 4 bases to trimming and J lost 4 bases; unmatched junction nucleotides: 5. Written as DNA, the CDR3 is TGCAGCGTTGGCGGACAGGGACCCTATGGCTACACCTTC. Its translation is CSVGGQGPYGYTF.

The table lists this clone with a few counts. V and J are TRBV5-1 and TRBJ2-5; perhaps TRBD2 as D (5 bases). CDR3 length: 14 amino acids. Germline-derived CDR1 and CDR2 are SGHRS and YFSETQ. V was pared by 3 bases and J by 2 bases, with 11 bases between. CDR3 amino acids: CASSSDRGQETQYF. The CDR3 DNA follows: TGCGCCAGCAGCTCAGATAGAGGGCAAGAGACCCAGTACTTC.

The chain is built from TRBV5-4 and TRBJ2-3; 8 bases are a match to TRBD2. The V and J ends lost 4 bases and 0 bases, in that order; junction bases with no gene match: 7. The CDR3 sequence is 16 residues long. The germline V gene encodes CDR1 SGHNT and CDR2 YYREEE (reference sequence). The CDR3 DNA reads as TGTGCCAGCAGCGGGGGGACTAGTCTTAGCACAGATACGCAGTATTTT. It yields the protein CASSGGTSLSTDTQYF.

J is TRBJ1-1 and V is TRBV6-5; perhaps TRBD1 as D (5 bases). Trimming left V 4 bases short and J 1 base short, with 10 bases between. This CDR3 spans 14 amino acids. Germline values: CDR1 MNHEY, CDR2 SVGAGI. CDR3 nucleotide sequence: TGTGCCAGCAGTTTCCAGGGATCGAACACTGAAGCTTTCTTT. Translated, it gives CASSFQGSNTEAFF.

The J gene is TRBJ2-5, the V gene TRBV6-5; 10 bases align to TRBD2. Germline V CDR1 and CDR2: MNHEY, SVGAGI. The V gene end was trimmed by 6 bases and the J gene end by 8 bases; junction bases not matched to a gene: 6. The CDR3 has 13 amino acids. The CDR3 DNA reads TGTGCCAGCAGATCTAGCGGGGGAGAAACCCAGTACTTC. This sequence encodes CASRSSGGETQYF.

V is TRBV7-9 and J is TRBJ2-1; the D gene is possibly TRBD2 (6 bases). Germline values: CDR1 SEHNR, CDR2 FQNEAQ (reference sequence). The CDR3 is made up of 14 amino acids. Trimming removed 4 bases from V and 8 bases from J, with 15 bases in between. CDR3 loop: CASSYNQGLDEQFF. The CDR3 DNA reads TGTGCCAGCAGCTATAATCAGGGACTCGATGAGCAGTTCTTC.

This sequence joins TRBV10-3 and TRBJ1-1, with D possibly being TRBD1 (6 bases). The CDR3 extends over 13 amino acids. The V gene's germline CDR1 is ENHRY and CDR2 SYGVKD. Trimming shortened V by 2 bases and J by 8 bases, and 12 bases separated the two germline ends. CDR3 sequence reads: CAISETGSLEAFF. Written as DNA, the CDR3 is TGTGCCATCAGTGAGACAGGGTCCCTCGAAGCTTTCTTT.

The rearrangement uses TRBV19 and TRBJ1-5, with 11 bases matching TRBD1. CDR1 LNHDA and CDR2 SQIVND come from the germline V gene (reference sequence). V shed 3 bases and J 3 bases; nucleotides not matched to a gene: 10. The CDR3 is 18 amino acids. Written as DNA, the CDR3 is TGTGCCAGTAGTATGTCCCGGGACAGGGGGTTCGACAATCAGCCCCAGCATTTT. Translation gives CASSMSRDRGFDNQPQHF.

Here the CDR3 DNA reads TGTGCCTGGAGTGCTATAGCCGGCAGGGAGCTGTTTTTT. Its protein is CAWSAIAGRELFF. This chain links TRBV30 with TRBJ2-2; D not resolved. This CDR3 comprises 13 residues. In germline, CDR1 is GTSNPN, CDR2 SVGIG (reference sequence). The V gene lost 1 base and the J gene lost 9 bases, with 12 bases spanning the gap. Looking up the rest from reference TRBV30 and TRBJ2-2 gives the full variable domain: SQTIHQWPATLVQPVGSPLSLECTVEGTSNPNLYWYRQAAGRGLQLLFYSVGIGQISSEVPQNLSASRPQDRQFILSSKKLLLSDSGFYLCAWSAIAGRELFFGEGSRLTVL.

The chain carries TRBV2 and TRBJ1-1; D is unclear. The V and J ends lost 7 bases and 8 bases respectively, with 14 bases between them. The germline CDR1 and CDR2 sequences are SNHLY and FYNNEI. The CDR3 runs 12 residues. Here the CDR3 reads CASNLDRGEAFF. CDR3 bases: TGTGCCAGCAATCTTGATCGAGGGGAAGCTTTCTTT. The full variable domain, rest sourced from reference TRBV2 and TRBJ1-1, is EPEVTQTPSHQVTQMGQEVILRCVPISNHLYFYWYRQILGQKVEFLVSFYNNEISEKSEIFDDQFSVERPDGSNFTLKIRSTKLEDSAMYFCASNLDRGEAFFGQGTRLTVV.

The chain combines TRBV7-9 with TRBJ2-2; 9 nucleotides line up with TRBD1. Per germline, CDR1 SEHNR and CDR2 FQNEAQ (reference sequence). With 7 bases clipped from V and 4 bases from J, the junction kept 7 bases outside the gene matches. The CDR3 has 15 residues. This CDR3 is CASTPGTGRTGELFF. The CDR3 region has the DNA TGTGCCAGCACCCCCGGGACAGGGCGCACCGGGGAGCTGTTTTTT.

This rearrangement joins TRBV6-6 to TRBJ1-5, with 8 bases that match TRBD1. Germline CDR1 reads MNHNY; CDR2 reads SVGAGI (reference sequence). CDR3 length: 15 residues. Trimming cost V 7 bases and J 0 bases; bases outside gene matches: 5. The CDR3 coding sequence is TGTGCCAGCACCGACAGGGGTCGTAGCAATCAGCCCCAGCATTTT. Amino acids: CASTDRGRSNQPQHF.

Here the CDR3 reads CASSPPSSYEQYF. As DNA, the CDR3 is TGTGCCAGCTCACCCCCCAGCTCCTACGAGCAGTACTTC. The V gene is TRBV18, the J gene TRBJ2-7; the D is unclear. The germline V and J ends were trimmed by 3 bases and 0 bases, with 6 bases remaining between them. Germline CDR1 reads KGHSH; CDR2 reads LQKENI. This CDR3 comprises 13 residues.

This chain uses TRBV29-1 with TRBJ1-2, with D possibly being TRBD1 (5 bases). The germline V gene encodes CDR1 SQVTM and CDR2 ANQGSEA. Between the trimmed V and J ends, which lost 7 bases and 7 bases, there was a span of 16 bases. CDR3 length equals 12 residues. CDR3 sequence: CSARDFSGGYTF. The CDR3 region has the DNA TGCAGCGCCCGGGACTTCTCCGGTGGCTACACCTTC. The complete variable domain, with remaining parts taken from reference TRBV29-1 and TRBJ1-2, reads SAVISQKPSRDICQRGTSLTIQCQVDSQVTMMFWYRQQPGQSLTLIATANQGSEATYESGFVIDKFPISRPNLTFSTLTVSNMSPEDSSIYLCSARDFSGGYTFGSGTRLTVV.

V gene TRBV12-3 or TRBV12-4 combines with J gene TRBJ1-5, with D unresolved. This CDR3 comprises 13 residues. The V gene lost 8 bases and the J gene lost 3 bases, with 11 bases spanning the gap. The CDR3: CASLGGINQPQHF. The DNA for the CDR3 is TGTGCCAGCCTCGGCGGAATCAATCAGCCCCAGCATTTT.

The rearrangement joins TRBV16 to TRBJ1-1; D is undetermined. CDR3 length: 17 amino acids. With 0 bases removed from V and 4 bases from J, the gap between germline ends came to 18 bases. Germline lookup yields CDR1 KGHSY and CDR2 FQNENV. The CDR3 region is CASSQSGGREQLTEAFF. CDR3 sequence (DNA): TGTGCCAGCAGCCAATCAGGTGGGAGGGAGCAACTCACTGAAGCTTTCTTT.

This clone appeared a single time. The chain has TRBV5-1 and TRBJ2-3; no definite D call. The length of the CDR3 is 13 residues. CDR1 SGHRS and CDR2 YFSETQ come from the germline V gene. Trimming pared 2 bases from V and 2 bases from J, leaving 6 bases between. The CDR3 sequence: CASSLTVTDTQYF. CDR3 DNA: TGCGCCAGCAGCTTAACAGTCACAGATACGCAGTATTTT.

This CDR3 reads CSVYGQGANTGELFF. The CDR3 DNA reads as TGCAGCGTTTATGGACAGGGGGCGAACACCGGGGAGCTGTTTTTT. J is TRBJ2-2 and V is TRBV29-1; 10 positions match TRBD1. CDR1 SQVTM and CDR2 ANQGSEA come from the germline V gene. Trimming took 5 bases from V and 0 from J; bases not matched to a gene: 3. The CDR3 runs 15 residues.

The rearrangement uses TRBV11-3 and TRBJ2-5; 11 bases match TRBD2. CDR1 and CDR2 (germline): SGHNT, YENEEA. The J segment lost 1 base and the V segment lost 5 bases, leaving 3 bases of the junction unmatched. This CDR3 region has 15 residues. CDR3 protein: CASSLTSGGQETQYF. The CDR3 nucleotides read TGTGCCAGCAGCCTAACTAGCGGGGGCCAAGAGACCCAGTACTTC.

This chain links TRBV2 with TRBJ1-4; D not resolved. The CDR3 loop spans 14 amino acids. With 3 bases removed from V and 4 bases from J, the gap between germline ends came to 9 bases. Germline-derived CDR1 and CDR2 are SNHLY and FYNNEI. DNA for the CDR3: TGTGCCAGCAGTGAGATGAGTCTTAATGAAAAACTGTTTTTT. It translates to CASSEMSLNEKLFF.

V usage is TRBV7-2 and J usage is TRBJ1-1, with 8 nucleotides matching TRBD1. J gave up 4 bases and V 7 bases, and 8 bases lay outside the gene matches. The CDR3 is 14 residues long. Germline CDR1 SGHTA, CDR2 FQGNSA. DNA of the CDR3: TGTGCCAGCATCGCTGACAGGGGAGGCACTGAAGCTTTCTTT. Protein sequence: CASIADRGGTEAFF. Supplemented by reference TRBV7-2 and TRBJ1-1, the full variable domain reads GAGVSQSPSNKVTEKGKDVELRCDPISGHTALYWYRQSLGQGLEFLIYFQGNSAPDKSGLPSDRFSAERTGGSVSTLTIQRTQQEDSAVYLCASIADRGGTEAFFGQGTRLTVV.

This clone came up a few times. The V gene is TRBV4-1, the J gene TRBJ1-1, with 8 bases lining up with TRBD1. Germline V lookup: CDR1 MGHRA, CDR2 YSYEKL. Losses at the gene ends were 3 bases for V and 4 bases for J; bases not matched to a gene: 7. The CDR3 totals 15 residues. CDR3 amino acids: CASSQEAGTGTEAFF. The CDR3, as DNA: TGCGCCAGCAGCCAGGAAGCAGGGACAGGCACTGAAGCTTTCTTT.

V and J are TRBV5-1 and TRBJ1-1, with TRBD1 matching 7 bases. Trimming removed 4 bases from V and 2 bases from J; junction bases left unmatched: 11. Germline loops: CDR1 SGHRS, CDR2 YFSETQ. This CDR3 contains 16 residues. CDR3 coding DNA: TGCGCCAGCAGCCCACAGGGGCGGCCACTCAACACTGAAGCTTTCTTT. Its protein product is CASSPQGRPLNTEAFF. Together with reference TRBV5-1 and TRBJ1-1, the CDR3 gives the full variable domain: KAGVTQTPRYLIKTRGQQVTLSCSPISGHRSVSWYQQTPGQGLQFLFEYFSETQRNKGNFPGRFSGRQFSNSRSEMNVSTLELGDSALYLCASSPQGRPLNTEAFFGQGTRLTVV.

The genes are TRBV6-5 and TRBJ1-6; D may be TRBD1 (5 bases). The germline gives CDR1 MNHEY, CDR2 SVGAGI. The length of the CDR3 is 15 residues. The V and J ends lost 6 bases and 4 bases respectively, with 13 bases between them. As DNA, the CDR3 is TGTGCCAGCAGACGCAGGGAGGGGTATAATTCACCCCTCCACTTT. This encodes CASRRREGYNSPLHF.

This chain links TRBV5-1 with TRBJ1-2, with 7 nucleotides matching TRBD1. This CDR3 has 16 residues. V trimming: 2 bases; J trimming: 7 bases; junction bases outside the gene matches: 14. Germline CDR1 reads SGHRS; CDR2 reads YFSETQ. The CDR3 nucleotides are TGCGCCAGCAGCTTTGGGGGGAACAGGGGAGAGAGTGGCTACACCTTC. The encoded protein is CASSFGGNRGESGYTF. Complete variable domain (other parts from reference TRBV5-1 and TRBJ1-2): KAGVTQTPRYLIKTRGQQVTLSCSPISGHRSVSWYQQTPGQGLQFLFEYFSETQRNKGNFPGRFSGRQFSNSRSEMNVSTLELGDSALYLCASSFGGNRGESGYTFGSGTRLTVV.